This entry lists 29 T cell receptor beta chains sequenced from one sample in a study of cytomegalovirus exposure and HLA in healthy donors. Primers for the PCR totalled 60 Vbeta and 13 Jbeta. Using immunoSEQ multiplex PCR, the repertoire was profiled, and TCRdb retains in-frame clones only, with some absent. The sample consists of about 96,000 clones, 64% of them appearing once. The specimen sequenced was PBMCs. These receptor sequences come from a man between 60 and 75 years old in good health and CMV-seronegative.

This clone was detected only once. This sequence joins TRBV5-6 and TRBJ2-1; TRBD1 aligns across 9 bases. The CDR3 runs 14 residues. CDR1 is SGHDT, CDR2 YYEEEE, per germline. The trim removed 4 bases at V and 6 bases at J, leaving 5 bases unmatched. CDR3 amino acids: CASSTWTGVNEQFF. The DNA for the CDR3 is TGTGCCAGCAGCACCTGGACAGGGGTCAATGAGCAGTTCTTC.

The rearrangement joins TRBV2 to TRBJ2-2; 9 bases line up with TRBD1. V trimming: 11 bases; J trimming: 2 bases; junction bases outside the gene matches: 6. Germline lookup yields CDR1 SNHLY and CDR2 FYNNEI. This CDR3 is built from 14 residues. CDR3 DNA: TGTGCCGCCCGGGACAGGGATAACACCGGGGAGCTGTTTTTT. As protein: CAARDRDNTGELFF. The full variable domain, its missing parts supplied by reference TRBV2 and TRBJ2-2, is EPEVTQTPSHQVTQMGQEVILRCVPISNHLYFYWYRQILGQKVEFLVSFYNNEISEKSEIFDDQFSVERPDGSNFTLKIRSTKLEDSAMYFCAARDRDNTGELFFGEGSRLTVL.

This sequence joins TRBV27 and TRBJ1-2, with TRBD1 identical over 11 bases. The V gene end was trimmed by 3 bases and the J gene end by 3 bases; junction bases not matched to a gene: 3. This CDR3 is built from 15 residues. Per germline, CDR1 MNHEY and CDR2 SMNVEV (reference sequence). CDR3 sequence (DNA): TGTGCCAGCAGTTTGGGACAGGGGGGTCACTATGGCTACACCTTC. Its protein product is CASSLGQGGHYGYTF.

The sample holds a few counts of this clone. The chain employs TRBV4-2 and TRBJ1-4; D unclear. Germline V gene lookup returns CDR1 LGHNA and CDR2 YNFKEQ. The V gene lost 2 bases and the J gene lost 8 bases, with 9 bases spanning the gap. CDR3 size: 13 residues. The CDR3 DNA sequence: TGTGCCAGCAGCCAATATAGGCGGGAAAAACTGTTTTTT. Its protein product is CASSQYRREKLFF.

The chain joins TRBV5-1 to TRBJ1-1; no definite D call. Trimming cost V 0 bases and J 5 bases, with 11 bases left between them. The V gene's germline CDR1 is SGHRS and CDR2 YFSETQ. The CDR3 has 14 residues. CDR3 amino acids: CASSLDSGTTEAFF. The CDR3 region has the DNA TGCGCCAGCAGCTTGGATTCGGGTACGACTGAAGCTTTCTTT.

As DNA, the CDR3 is TGTGCCAGCGCCAGGAAGGTGGGACAGGTCTCTGGGGCCAACGTCCTGACTTTC. Its translation is CASARKVGQVSGANVLTF. The rearrangement joins TRBV19 to TRBJ2-6; 8 bases match TRBD1. J was trimmed by 0 bases and V by 9 bases; bases with no gene match: 13. CDR1 is LNHDA and CDR2 is SQIVND in the germline V gene (reference sequence). This CDR3 is built from 18 residues.

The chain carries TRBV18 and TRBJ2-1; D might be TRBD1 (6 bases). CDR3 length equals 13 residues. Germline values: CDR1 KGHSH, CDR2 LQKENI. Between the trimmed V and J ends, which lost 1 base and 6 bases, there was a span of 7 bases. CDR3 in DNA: TGTGCCAGCTCACCACAGGGGGTCAATGAGCAGTTCTTC. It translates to CASSPQGVNEQFF.

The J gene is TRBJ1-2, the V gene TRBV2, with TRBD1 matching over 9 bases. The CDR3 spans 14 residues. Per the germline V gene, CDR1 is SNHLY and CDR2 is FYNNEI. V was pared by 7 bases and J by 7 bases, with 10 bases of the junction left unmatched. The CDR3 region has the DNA TGTGCCAGCAAAATACAGGGGGCGTCGGCTGGCTACACCTTC. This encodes CASKIQGASAGYTF.

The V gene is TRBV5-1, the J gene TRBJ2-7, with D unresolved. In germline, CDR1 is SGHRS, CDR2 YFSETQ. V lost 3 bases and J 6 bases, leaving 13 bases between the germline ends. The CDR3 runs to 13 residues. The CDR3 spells CASSYTYSREQYF. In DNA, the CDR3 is TGCGCCAGCAGCTACACATACAGCCGCGAGCAGTACTTC. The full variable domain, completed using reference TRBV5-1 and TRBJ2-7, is KAGVTQTPRYLIKTRGQQVTLSCSPISGHRSVSWYQQTPGQGLQFLFEYFSETQRNKGNFPGRFSGRQFSNSRSEMNVSTLELGDSALYLCASSYTYSREQYFGPGTRLTVT.

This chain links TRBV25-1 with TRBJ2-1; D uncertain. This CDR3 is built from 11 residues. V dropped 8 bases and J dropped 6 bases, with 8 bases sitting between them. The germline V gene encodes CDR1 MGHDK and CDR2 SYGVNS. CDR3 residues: CASLAVNEQFF. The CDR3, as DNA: TGTGCCAGCCTGGCGGTCAATGAGCAGTTCTTC.

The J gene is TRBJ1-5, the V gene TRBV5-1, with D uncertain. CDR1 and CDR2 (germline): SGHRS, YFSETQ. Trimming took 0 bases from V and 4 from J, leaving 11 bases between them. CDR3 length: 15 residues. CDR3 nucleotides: TGCGCCAGCAGCTTGGGAGGTGTAGTTAATCAGCCCCAGCATTTT. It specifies CASSLGGVVNQPQHF.

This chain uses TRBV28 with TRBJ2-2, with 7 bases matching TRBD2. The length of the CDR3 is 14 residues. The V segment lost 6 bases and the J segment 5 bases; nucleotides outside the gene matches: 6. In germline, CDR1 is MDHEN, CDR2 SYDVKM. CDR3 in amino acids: CASSSSGTTGELFF. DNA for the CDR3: TGTGCCAGCAGCTCAAGCGGGACTACCGGGGAGCTGTTTTTT.

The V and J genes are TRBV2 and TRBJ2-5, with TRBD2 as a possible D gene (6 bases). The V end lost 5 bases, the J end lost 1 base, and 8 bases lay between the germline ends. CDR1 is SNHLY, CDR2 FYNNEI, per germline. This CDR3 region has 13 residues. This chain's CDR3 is CASSRESQETQYF. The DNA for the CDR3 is TGTGCCAGCAGTCGGGAGTCCCAAGAGACCCAGTACTTC.

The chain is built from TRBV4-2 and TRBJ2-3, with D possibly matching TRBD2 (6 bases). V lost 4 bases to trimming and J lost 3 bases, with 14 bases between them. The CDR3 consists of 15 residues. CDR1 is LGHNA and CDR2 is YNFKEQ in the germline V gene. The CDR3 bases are TGTGCCAGCAGCCGGGGACTCACGGGGACAGATACGCAGTATTTT. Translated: CASSRGLTGTDTQYF.

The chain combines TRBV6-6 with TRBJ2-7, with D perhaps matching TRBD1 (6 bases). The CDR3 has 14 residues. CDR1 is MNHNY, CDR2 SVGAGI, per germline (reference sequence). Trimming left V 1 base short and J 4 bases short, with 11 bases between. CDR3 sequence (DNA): TGTGCCAGCAGTTACTGGGGGACATCGTACGAGCAGTACTTC. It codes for CASSYWGTSYEQYF.

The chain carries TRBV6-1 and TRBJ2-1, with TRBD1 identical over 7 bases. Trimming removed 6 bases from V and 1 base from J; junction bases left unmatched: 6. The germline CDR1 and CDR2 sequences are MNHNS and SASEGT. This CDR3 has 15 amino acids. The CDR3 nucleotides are TGTGCCAGCAGACCCGGGACAGCATCCTACAATGAGCAGTTCTTC. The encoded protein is CASRPGTASYNEQFF.

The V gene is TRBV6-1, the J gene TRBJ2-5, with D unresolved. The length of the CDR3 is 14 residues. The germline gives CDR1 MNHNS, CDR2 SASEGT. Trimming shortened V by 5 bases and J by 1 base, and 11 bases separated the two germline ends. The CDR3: CASSTIGAQETQYF. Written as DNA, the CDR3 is TGTGCCAGCAGTACAATTGGAGCCCAAGAGACCCAGTACTTC.

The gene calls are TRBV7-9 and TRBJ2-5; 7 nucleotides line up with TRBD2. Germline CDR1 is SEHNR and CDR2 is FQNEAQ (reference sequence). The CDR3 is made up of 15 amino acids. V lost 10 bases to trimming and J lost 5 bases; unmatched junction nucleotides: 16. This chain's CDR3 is CATRLAAISGETQYF. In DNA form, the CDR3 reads TGTGCCACCCGTCTAGCGGCTATATCCGGGGAGACCCAGTACTTC. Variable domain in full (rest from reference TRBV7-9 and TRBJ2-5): DTGVSQNPRHKITKRGQNVTFRCDPISEHNRLYWYRQTLGQGPEFLTYFQNEAQLEKSRLLSDRFSAERPKGSFSTLEIQRTEQGDSAMYLCATRLAAISGETQYFGPGTRLLVL.

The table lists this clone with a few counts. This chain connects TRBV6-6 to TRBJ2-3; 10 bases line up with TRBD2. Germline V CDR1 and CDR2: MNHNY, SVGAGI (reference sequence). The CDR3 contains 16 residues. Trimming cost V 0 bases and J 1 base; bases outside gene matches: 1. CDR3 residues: CASSYSLAGGTDTQYF. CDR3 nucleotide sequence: TGTGCCAGCAGTTACTCGCTAGCGGGGGGCACAGATACGCAGTATTTT.

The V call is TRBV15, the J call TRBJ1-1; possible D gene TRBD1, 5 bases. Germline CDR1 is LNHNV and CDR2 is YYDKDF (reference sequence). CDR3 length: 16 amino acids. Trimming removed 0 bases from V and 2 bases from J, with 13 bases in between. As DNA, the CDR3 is TGTGCCACCAGCAGAGATGGCGAGGGACTTAACACTGAAGCTTTCTTT. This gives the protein CATSRDGEGLNTEAFF.

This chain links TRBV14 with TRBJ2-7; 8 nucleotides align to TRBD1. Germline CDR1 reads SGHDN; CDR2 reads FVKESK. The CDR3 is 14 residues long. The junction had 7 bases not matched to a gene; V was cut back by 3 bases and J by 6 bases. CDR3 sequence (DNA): TGTGCCAGCAGCCAGAGGACAGGGTTATCCGAGCAGTACTTC. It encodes CASSQRTGLSEQYF.

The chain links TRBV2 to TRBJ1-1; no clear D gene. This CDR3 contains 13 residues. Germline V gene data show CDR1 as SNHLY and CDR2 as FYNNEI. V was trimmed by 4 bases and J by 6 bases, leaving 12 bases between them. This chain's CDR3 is CASSVPPGSEAFF. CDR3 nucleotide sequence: TGTGCCAGCAGTGTCCCCCCCGGGTCTGAAGCTTTCTTT.

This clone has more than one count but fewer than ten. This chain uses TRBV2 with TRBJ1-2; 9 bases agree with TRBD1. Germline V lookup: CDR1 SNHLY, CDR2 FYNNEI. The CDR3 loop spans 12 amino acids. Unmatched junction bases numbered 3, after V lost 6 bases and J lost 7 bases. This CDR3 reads CASRGTGTGYTF. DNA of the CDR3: TGTGCCAGCAGGGGGACAGGGACTGGCTACACCTTC.

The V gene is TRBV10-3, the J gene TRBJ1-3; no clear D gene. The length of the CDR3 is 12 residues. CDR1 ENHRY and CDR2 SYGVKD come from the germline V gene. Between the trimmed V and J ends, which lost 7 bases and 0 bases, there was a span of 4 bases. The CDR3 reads CAIISSGNTIYF. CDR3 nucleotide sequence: TGTGCCATCATTAGCTCTGGAAACACCATATATTTT.

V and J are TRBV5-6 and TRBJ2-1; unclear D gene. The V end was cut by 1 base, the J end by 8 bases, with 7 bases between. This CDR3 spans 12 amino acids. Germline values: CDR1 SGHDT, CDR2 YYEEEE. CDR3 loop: CASSLNYYEQFF. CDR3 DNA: TGTGCCAGCAGCTTGAATTACTATGAGCAGTTCTTC.

The CDR3 DNA reads TGTGCCAGCAGTCCAGGACAGGGCGGTCAGCCCCAGCATTTT. Its translation: CASSPGQGGQPQHF. The chain is built from TRBV6-6 and TRBJ1-5, with 8 bases lining up with TRBD1. The CDR3 has 14 amino acids. Germline V gene data show CDR1 as MNHNY and CDR2 as SVGAGI (reference sequence). V lost 5 bases and J lost 6; bases outside the gene matches: 6.

The CDR3 bases are TGTGCCAGCAGTGGCCGGACAGGGCCAGCGAGGGATACGCAGTATTTT. This encodes CASSGRTGPARDTQYF. This rearrangement joins TRBV27 to TRBJ2-3, with TRBD1 matching 8 bases. V shed 5 bases and J 6 bases; nucleotides not matched to a gene: 13. From germline, CDR1 is MNHEY and CDR2 SMNVEV (reference sequence). The CDR3 consists of 16 residues.

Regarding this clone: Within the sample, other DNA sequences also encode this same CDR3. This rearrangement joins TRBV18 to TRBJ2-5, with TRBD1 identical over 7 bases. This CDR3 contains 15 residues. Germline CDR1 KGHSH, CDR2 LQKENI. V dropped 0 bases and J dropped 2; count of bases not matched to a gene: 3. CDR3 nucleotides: TGTGCCAGCTCACCACCAGGGACAGCACAAGAGACCCAGTACTTC. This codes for CASSPPGTAQETQYF.

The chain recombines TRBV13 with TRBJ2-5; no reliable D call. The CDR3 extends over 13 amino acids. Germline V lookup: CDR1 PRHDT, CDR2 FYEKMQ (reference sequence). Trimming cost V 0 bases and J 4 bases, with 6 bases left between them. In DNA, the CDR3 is TGTGCCAGCAGCTTAGGGCAGATAGAGACCCAGTACTTC. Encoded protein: CASSLGQIETQYF.